The sequence of this T cell receptor (beta chain) was determined in a study of blood T cell repertoires in COVID-19. Study-wide context: Some COVID-19 samples were acute and others convalescent; all came from the United States, Italy and Spain. Sources were T cells, B-cell-depleted T cells, or PBMCs; the material itself was cDNA or gDNA.

The sample holds one count of this clone. Unmatched junction bases numbered 11, after V lost 0 bases and J lost 5 bases. The CDR3 totals 17 residues. CDR1 is SGDLS and CDR2 is YYNGEE in the germline V gene. How the authors handled the data: The authors estimated nucleated cell counts from reference gene primer amplification. The repertoire was sequenced with immunoSEQ multiplex PCR; TCRdb's copy has only in-frame clones and lacks some. V and J calls and clone size are as listed in that table; D and trimming were resolved from the DNA. The sample includes 140,000 or so clones, approximately 86% of them seen just once.

The chain links TRBV9 to TRBJ2-5; 9 nucleotides align to TRBD2. The sample was peripheral blood. The TCR comes from a woman in her forties or fifties with acute or convalescent COVID-19. CDR3 residues: CASSVGALSGSWETQYF. The CDR3 coding sequence is TGTGCCAGCAGCGTAGGGGCCCTTAGCGGGAGCTGGGAGACCCAGTACTTC.